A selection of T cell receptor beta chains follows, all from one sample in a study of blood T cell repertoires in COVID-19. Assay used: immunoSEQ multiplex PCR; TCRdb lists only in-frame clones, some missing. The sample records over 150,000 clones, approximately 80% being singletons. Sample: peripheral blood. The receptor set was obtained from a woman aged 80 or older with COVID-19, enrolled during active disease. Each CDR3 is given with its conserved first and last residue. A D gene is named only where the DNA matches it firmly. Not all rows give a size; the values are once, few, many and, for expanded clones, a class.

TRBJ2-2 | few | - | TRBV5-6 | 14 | CASSSAKRTGELFF | TGTGCCAGCAGCTCCGCGAAACGGACCGGGGAGCTGTTTTTT
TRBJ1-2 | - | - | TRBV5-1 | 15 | CASSLAQRSIYGYTF | TGCGCCAGCAGCTTGGCCCAGAGGTCAATCTATGGCTACACCTTC
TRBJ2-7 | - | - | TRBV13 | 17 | CASSLRARLVLFHEQYF | TGTGCCAGCAGCTTGCGAGCGCGGCTAGTACTTTTCCACGAGCAGTACTTC
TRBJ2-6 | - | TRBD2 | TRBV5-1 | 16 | CASSPPSGGGANVLTF | TGCGCCAGCAGCCCACCTAGCGGGGGCGGGGCCAACGTCCTGACTTTC
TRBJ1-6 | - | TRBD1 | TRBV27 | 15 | CASSLSGQGHSPLHF | TGTGCCAGCAGTTTATCGGGACAGGGACATTCACCCCTCCACTTT
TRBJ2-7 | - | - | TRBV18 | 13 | CASSPTASYEQYF | TGTGCCAGCTCCCCCACAGCCTCCTACGAGCAGTACTTC
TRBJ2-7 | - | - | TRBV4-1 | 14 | CASSQVGTAYEQYF | TGCGCCAGCAGCCAAGTCGGGACTGCCTACGAGCAGTACTTC
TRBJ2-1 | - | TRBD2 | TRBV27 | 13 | CASRRGGDNEQFF | TGTGCCAGCCGGCGGGGGGGGGACAATGAGCAGTTCTTC
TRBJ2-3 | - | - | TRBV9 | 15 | CASSRSRGIQDTQYF | TGTGCCAGCAGCCGCTCGAGGGGGATCCAAGATACGCAGTATTTT
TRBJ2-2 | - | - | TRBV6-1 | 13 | CASSETRAGELFF | TGTGCCAGCAGTGAAACTCGGGCCGGGGAGCTGTTTTTT
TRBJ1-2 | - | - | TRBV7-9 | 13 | CASTLGDNYGYTF | TGTGCCAGCACCTTAGGAGATAACTATGGCTACACCTTC
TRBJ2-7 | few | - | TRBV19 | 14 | CASSVGREVREQYF | TGTGCCAGTAGTGTCGGCAGGGAGGTTCGCGAGCAGTACTTC
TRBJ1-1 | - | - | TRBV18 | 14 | CASSNERGGAEAFF | TGTGCCAGCTCAAACGAGCGGGGGGGGGCTGAAGCTTTCTTT
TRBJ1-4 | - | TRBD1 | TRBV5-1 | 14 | CASRQGTGNEKLFF | TGCGCCAGCAGACAAGGGACAGGTAACGAAAAACTGTTTTTT
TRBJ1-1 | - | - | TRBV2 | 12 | CASAQDNTEAFF | TGTGCCAGCGCTCAGGATAACACTGAAGCTTTCTTT
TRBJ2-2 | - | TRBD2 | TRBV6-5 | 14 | CASRALSGEVELFF | TGTGCCAGCAGGGCTCTCAGCGGGGAGGTGGAGCTGTTTTTT
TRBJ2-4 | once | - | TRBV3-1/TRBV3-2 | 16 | CASSQAGTLAKNIQYF | TGTGCCAGCAGCCAAGCAGGAACCCTAGCCAAAAACATTCAGTACTTC
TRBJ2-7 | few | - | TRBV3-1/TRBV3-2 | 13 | CASSQEGDYEQYF | TGTGCCAGCAGCCAAGAGGGAGACTACGAGCAGTACTTC
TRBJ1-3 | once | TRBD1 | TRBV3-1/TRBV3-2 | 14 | CASSTGARGNTIYF | TGTGCCAGCAGTACAGGGGCGCGGGGAAACACCATATATTTT
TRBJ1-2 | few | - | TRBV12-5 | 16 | CASGLVLGRVNYGYTF | TGTGCTAGTGGTTTGGTACTTGGCAGGGTTAACTATGGCTACACCTTC
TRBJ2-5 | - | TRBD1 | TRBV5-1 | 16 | CASSLVGTAKGETQYF | TGCGCCAGCAGTCTCGTCGGGACAGCCAAGGGGGAGACCCAGTACTTC
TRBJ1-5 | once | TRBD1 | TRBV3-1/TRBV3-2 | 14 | CASSQGTGSQPQHF | TGTGCCAGCAGCCAGGGGACAGGTTCTCAGCCCCAGCATTTT
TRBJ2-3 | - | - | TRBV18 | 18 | CASSPSLRGALSTDTQYF | TGTGCCAGCTCACCCAGTCTCCGGGGGGCGTTAAGCACAGATACGCAGTATTTT
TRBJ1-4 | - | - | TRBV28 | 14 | CASSSAGHNEKLFF | TGTGCCAGCAGCTCAGCGGGGCATAATGAAAAACTGTTTTTT
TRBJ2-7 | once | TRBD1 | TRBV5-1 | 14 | CASSTIPQGYEQYF | TGCGCCAGCAGCACCATTCCACAGGGGTACGAGCAGTACTTC
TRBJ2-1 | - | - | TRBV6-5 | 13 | CASSYPGAGEQFF | TGTGCCAGCAGTTACCCAGGGGCGGGCGAGCAGTTCTTC
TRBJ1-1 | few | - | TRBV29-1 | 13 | CSVMDRSNTEAFF | TGCAGCGTCATGGACAGATCGAACACTGAAGCTTTCTTT
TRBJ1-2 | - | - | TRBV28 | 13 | CASRGDSNYGYTF | TGTGCCAGCAGGGGCGACAGTAACTATGGCTACACCTTC
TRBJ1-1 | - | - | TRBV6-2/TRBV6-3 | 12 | CASSLWGAEAFF | TGTGCCAGCAGTTTATGGGGGGCTGAAGCTTTCTTT
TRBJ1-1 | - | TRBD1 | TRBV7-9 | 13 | CASSRTGTEEAFF | TGTGCCAGCAGCCGAACAGGGACAGAAGAAGCTTTCTTT
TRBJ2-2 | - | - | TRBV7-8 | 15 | CATQRVMGPTGELFF | TGTGCCACCCAGAGGGTTATGGGTCCTACCGGGGAGCTGTTTTTT
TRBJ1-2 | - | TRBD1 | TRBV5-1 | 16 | CASSSGQAQSYYGYTF | TGCGCCAGCAGCTCCGGACAGGCGCAATCCTATTATGGCTACACCTTC
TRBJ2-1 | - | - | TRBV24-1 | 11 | CATSALNEQFF | TGTGCCACCAGTGCCCTCAATGAGCAGTTCTTC
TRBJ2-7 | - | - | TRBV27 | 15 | CASKTRGVNTYEQYF | TGTGCCAGCAAAACACGCGGGGTCAACACCTACGAGCAGTACTTC
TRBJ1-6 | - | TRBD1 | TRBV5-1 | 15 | CASSEPTGGGSPLHF | TGCGCCAGCAGCGAGCCGACAGGGGGCGGTTCACCCCTCCACTTT
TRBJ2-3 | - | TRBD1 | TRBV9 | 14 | CASSPGGNTDTQYF | TGTGCCAGCAGCCCAGGGGGAAACACAGATACGCAGTATTTT
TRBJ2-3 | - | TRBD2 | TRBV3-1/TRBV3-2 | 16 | CASSAPLAGSTDTQYF | TGTGCCAGCAGCGCGCCCCTAGCGGGGAGCACAGATACGCAGTATTTT
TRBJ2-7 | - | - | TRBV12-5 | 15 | CASGLVSRPSYEQYF | TGTGCTAGTGGTTTGGTATCTAGGCCCTCCTACGAGCAGTACTTC
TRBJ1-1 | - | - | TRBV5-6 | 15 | CASSLAPVGGTEAFF | TGTGCCAGCAGCTTGGCCCCAGTTGGAGGGACGGAAGCTTTCTTT
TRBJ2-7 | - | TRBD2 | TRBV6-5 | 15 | CASAGGSGGPYEQYF | TGTGCCAGCGCTGGGGGGAGCGGGGGGCCGTACGAGCAGTACTTC
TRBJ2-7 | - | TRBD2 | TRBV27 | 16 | CASRGLAGTTAYEQYF | TGTGCCAGCAGGGGACTAGCGGGAACGACTGCCTACGAGCAGTACTTC
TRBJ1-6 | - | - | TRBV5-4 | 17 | CASSSEALSSYNSPLHF | TGTGCCAGCAGCTCGGAGGCTCTGAGCTCCTATAATTCACCCCTCCACTTT
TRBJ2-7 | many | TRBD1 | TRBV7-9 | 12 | CASSTTGDEQYF | TGTGCCAGCAGCACGACAGGGGACGAGCAGTACTTC
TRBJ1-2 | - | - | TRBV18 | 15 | CASSPSTEANYGYTF | TGTGCCAGCTCACCATCGACAGAAGCTAACTATGGCTACACCTTC
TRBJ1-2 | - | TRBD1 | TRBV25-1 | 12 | CASFRTGAGYTF | TGTGCCAGCTTTAGAACAGGGGCTGGCTACACCTTC